The present TCR beta chain was sequenced within a study of blood T cell repertoires in COVID-19. As for the study in general: Acute-phase and convalescent COVID-19 samples originated in the United States, Italy and Spain. Sources were T cells, B-cell-depleted T cells, or PBMCs; the material itself was cDNA or gDNA.

Authors' processing steps: Reference gene primer amplification in the assay estimated nucleated cell counts. Generated by immunoSEQ multiplex PCR, the TCRdb table keeps only in-frame clones and is missing some. V and J calls and clone size follow that table, whereas D and trimming were derived from the DNA. The sample contains around 260,000 clones, less than 85% of which appear only once. CDR3 length: 13 amino acids. Germline CDR1 and CDR2: LGHDT and YNNKEL (reference sequence). The J segment lost 4 bases and the V segment lost 4 bases, leaving 1 base of the junction unmatched. Sequencing was carried out using peripheral blood. The V and J genes are TRBV3-1 (or the pseudogene TRBV3-2) and TRBJ2-3, with 8 bases aligning to TRBD1. The clonotype comes from a man in his fifties or sixties who had recovered from COVID-19. CDR3 region: CASSRTGPDTQYF. The CDR3, as DNA: TGTGCCAGCAGCCGGACAGGGCCAGATACGCAGTATTTT.